A selection of T cell receptor beta chains follows, all from one sample in a study of cytomegalovirus exposure and HLA in healthy donors. Some clones are missing from TCRdb's copy, which holds only in-frame ones; the method was immunoSEQ multiplex PCR. The table has around 68,000 clones, 68% seen once. The sample consisted of PBMCs. These receptors were collected from a woman in her 30s in good health and CMV-seronegative. The CDR3 runs from the conserved cysteine through the conserved F or W. A D gene is named only where the DNA matches it firmly. Only part of the rows carry a size: once, few, many, or a class if the clone is expanded.

V gene	J gene	D gene	clone size	CDR3 protein	CDR3 DNA
TRBV18	TRBJ1-2	NA	NA	CASSPLEAVYGYTF	TGTGCCAGCTCACCGTTGGAGGCAGTCTATGGCTACACCTTC
TRBV5-1	TRBJ1-4	TRBD1	NA	CASTTGDNEKLFF	TGCGCCAGCACGACAGGGGATAATGAAAAACTGTTTTTT
TRBV28	TRBJ2-1	NA	NA	CASRRRVRNEQFF	TGTGCCAGCAGACGGAGGGTGAGGAATGAGCAGTTCTTC
TRBV15	TRBJ2-1	NA	NA	CATSRDLLSDEQFF	TGTGCCACCAGCAGAGATCTCCTAAGCGATGAGCAGTTCTTC
TRBV18	TRBJ1-6	TRBD1	NA	CASSRYSGQDNSPLHF	TGTGCCAGCTCACGGTATTCAGGACAGGATAATTCACCCCTCCACTTT
TRBV7-8	TRBJ1-5	TRBD1	NA	CASSSRPGQGTQPQHF	TGTGCCAGCAGTTCCCGGCCGGGACAGGGGACTCAGCCCCAGCATTTT
TRBV6-6	TRBJ2-7	TRBD1	NA	CATGQDSAEQYF	TGTGCCACCGGACAGGATTCGGCCGAGCAGTACTTC
TRBV6-1	TRBJ2-7	NA	few	CASRDLGDYYEQYF	TGTGCCAGCAGGGATCTCGGAGACTACTACGAGCAGTACTTC
TRBV5-1	TRBJ2-3	NA	NA	CASSLGLYTDTQYF	TGCGCCAGCAGCTTGGGACTGTACACAGATACGCAGTATTTT
TRBV5-1	TRBJ1-4	TRBD1	few	CASSADGTGGEKLFF	TGCGCCAGCAGCGCGGACGGGACAGGTGGTGAAAAACTGTTTTTT
TRBV6-1	TRBJ1-2	NA	NA	CASSEVLGSDGYTF	TGTGCCAGCAGTGAAGTTCTGGGCTCGGATGGCTACACCTTC
TRBV14	TRBJ1-1	NA	few	CASSRDRLYRTEAFF	TGTGCCAGCAGCCGAGACAGGTTGTATAGAACTGAAGCTTTCTTT
TRBV6-1	TRBJ1-1	TRBD1	NA	CASSGTGMTTEAFF	TGTGCCAGCAGCGGGACAGGGATGACCACTGAAGCTTTCTTT
TRBV28	TRBJ1-6	TRBD1	NA	CASSTPGTGTHSPLHF	TGTGCCAGCAGCACACCCGGGACAGGGACTCATTCACCCCTCCACTTT
TRBV5-4	TRBJ1-2	TRBD1	NA	CASSLGDRPNYGYTF	TGTGCCAGCAGCTTGGGGGACAGACCCAACTATGGCTACACCTTC
TRBV6-1	TRBJ1-4	NA	few	CASSDDSEKLFF	TGTGCCAGCAGTGACGACAGCGAAAAACTGTTTTTT
TRBV6-6	TRBJ2-7	TRBD2	NA	CASSYTSGGDEQYF	TGTGCCAGCAGTTACACCAGCGGGGGAGACGAGCAGTACTTC
TRBV2	TRBJ2-2	TRBD2	NA	CARELAGGNTGELFF	TGTGCCCGAGAACTAGCGGGGGGGAACACCGGGGAGCTGTTTTTT
TRBV5-4	TRBJ2-3	TRBD2	NA	CASSLALAPDTQYF	TGTGCCAGCAGCTTGGCACTAGCGCCAGATACGCAGTATTTT
TRBV13	TRBJ1-5	NA	NA	CASSLQGNQPQHF	TGTGCCAGCAGCTTACAGGGCAATCAGCCCCAGCATTTT
TRBV9	TRBJ1-1	NA	once	CASTKGEGYTEAFF	TGTGCCAGCACCAAAGGGGAGGGCTACACTGAAGCTTTCTTT
TRBV5-1	TRBJ2-5	NA	NA	CASSLGLAGDTQETQYF	TGCGCCAGCAGCTTGGGACTGGCGGGGGACACCCAAGAGACCCAGTACTTC
TRBV11-2	TRBJ2-2	NA	NA	CASSLEWHTGELFF	TGTGCCAGCAGCTTAGAGTGGCACACCGGGGAGCTGTTTTTT
TRBV2	TRBJ2-7	NA	NA	CASSVDLALYEQYF	TGTGCCAGCAGCGTCGACTTAGCGCTTTACGAGCAGTACTTC
TRBV4-2	TRBJ2-3	TRBD2	NA	CASSQGSGGSRPWDTQYF	TGTGCCAGCAGCCAAGGTAGCGGGGGCTCGAGGCCGTGGGATACGCAGTATTTT
TRBV28	TRBJ1-1	NA	NA	CASSSNSGTRGGNTEAFF	TGTGCCAGCAGTTCTAACAGCGGGACCAGAGGGGGAAACACTGAAGCTTTCTTT
TRBV2	TRBJ1-2	NA	NA	CASRPQGYGYTF	TGTGCCAGCAGACCACAGGGTTATGGCTACACCTTC
TRBV30	TRBJ1-5	NA	NA	CAWRSGSNQPQHF	TGTGCCTGGAGATCCGGGAGCAATCAGCCCCAGCATTTT
TRBV5-6	TRBJ2-7	TRBD2	NA	CASSFTSGGPYEQYF	TGTGCCAGCAGCTTTACTAGCGGGGGCCCCTACGAGCAGTACTTC
TRBV2	TRBJ2-3	NA	NA	CASSESTTGTQYF	TGTGCCAGCAGCGAATCTACCACCGGTACGCAGTATTTT
TRBV30	TRBJ1-1	TRBD1	NA	CAWSWGQVNTEAFF	TGTGCCTGGAGTTGGGGACAGGTAAACACTGAAGCTTTCTTT
TRBV6-1	TRBJ1-2	NA	NA	CASSEDLDRTYGYTF	TGTGCCAGCAGTGAAGACTTGGACAGAACCTATGGCTACACCTTC
TRBV28	TRBJ1-2	TRBD1	NA	CASSLRQGRGYTF	TGTGCCAGCAGTCTCAGACAGGGTCGTGGCTACACCTTC
TRBV7-2	TRBJ1-6	NA	once	CASSLGDFRLRF	TGTGCCAGCAGCTTAGGCGATTTCCGCCTCCGGTTT
TRBV5-1	TRBJ1-4	NA	NA	CASSLSQGSTNEKLFF	TGCGCCAGCAGCTTGAGTCAGGGGTCAACTAATGAAAAACTGTTTTTT
TRBV12-5	TRBJ2-7	NA	NA	CASQRSSYEQYF	TGTGCTAGCCAGCGGAGCTCCTACGAGCAGTACTTC
TRBV29-1	TRBJ1-5	NA	few	CSVPVPLLRAGNQPQHF	TGCAGCGTTCCGGTGCCCCTACTCAGGGCTGGCAATCAGCCCCAGCATTTT